The TCR beta chain described here comes from a study of control samples from healthy donors and cancer patients (TCRdb year 2020). Points on this clone: Its antigen is currently not known. Nothing much larger sits one base from this clone, and base qualities are not available.

Trimming removed 5 bases from V and 6 bases from J; the gene matches leave 6 bases unexplained. From cysteine to phenylalanine, the CDR3 is 14 amino acids long. Only CDR3 DNA is held: 42 bases, read in frame from base 1. According to the germline V gene, CDR1 reads SGHNT and CDR2 reads YENEEA. To prepare the library, the immunoSEQ multiplex PCR assay was applied. In TCRdb, the immuneACCESS table is reduced to in-frame sequences with V and J assigned. These tables do not hold every clone; where another copy was compared, an unresolved V gene accounts for under half, and the others remain unexplained. The sample has under 150,000 clones on record, 88% of them singletons. Clones ranked in the top ten supply approximately 2.2% of the sample.

This TCR was recovered from a woman in her 70s in good health. This chain joins TRBV11-3 to TRBJ2-2, and TRBD2 aligns with 7 junction nucleotides. Sequencing was carried out using blood. The CDR3 here reads CASSRRAGPGELFF. The DNA is TGTGCCAGCAGCCGTCGAGCGGGGCCCGGGGAGCTGTTTTTT.